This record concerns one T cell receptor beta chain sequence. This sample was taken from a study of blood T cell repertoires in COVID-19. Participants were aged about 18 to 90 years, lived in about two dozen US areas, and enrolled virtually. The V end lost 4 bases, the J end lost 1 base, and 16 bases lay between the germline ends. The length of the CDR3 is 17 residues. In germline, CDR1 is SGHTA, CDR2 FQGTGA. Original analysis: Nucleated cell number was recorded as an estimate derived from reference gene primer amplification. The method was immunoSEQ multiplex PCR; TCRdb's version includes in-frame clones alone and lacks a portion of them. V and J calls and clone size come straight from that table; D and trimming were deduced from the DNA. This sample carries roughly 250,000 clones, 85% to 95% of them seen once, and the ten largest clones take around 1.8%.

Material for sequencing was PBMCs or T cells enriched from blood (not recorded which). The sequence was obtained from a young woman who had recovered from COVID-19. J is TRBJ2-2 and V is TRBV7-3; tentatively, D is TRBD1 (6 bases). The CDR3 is CASSSTGTLKNTGELFF. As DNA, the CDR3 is TGTGCCAGCAGCTCTACAGGGACACTAAAGAACACCGGGGAGCTGTTTTTT.